The 18 T cell receptor beta chains below all came from one sample that was sequenced in a study of blood T cell repertoires in COVID-19. Data came from immunoSEQ multiplex PCR; TCRdb stores just in-frame clones and leaves some out. The sample lists hundreds of thousands of clones, about 83% occurring once. Sequenced material: peripheral blood. The source of these receptors is an elderly man with acute or convalescent COVID-19.

V and J are TRBV2 and TRBJ2-1; 7 bases are a match to TRBD2. Germline trimming cut 11 bases from V and 1 base from J; bases unmatched to any gene: 8. Germline CDR1 SNHLY, CDR2 FYNNEI. The CDR3 is made up of 14 amino acids. The CDR3 DNA is TGTGCCGGCTGGGAGGGGCTATCCTACAATGAGCAGTTCTTC. This gives the protein CAGWEGLSYNEQFF.

This clone was counted a single time. The chain is built from TRBV19 and TRBJ1-1, with 7 bases identical to TRBD1. CDR3 length equals 12 residues. V gave up 5 bases and J gave up 4 bases; unmatched junction bases: 1. Germline assignment: CDR1 LNHDA and CDR2 SQIVND (reference sequence). As DNA, the CDR3 is TGTGCCAGTAGTCGACAGGGCACTGAAGCTTTCTTT. Translating gives CASSRQGTEAFF.

The V and J genes are TRBV28 and TRBJ2-7, with D maybe TRBD2 (5 bases). CDR3 size: 11 residues. Between the trimmed V and J ends, which lost 5 bases and 4 bases, there was a span of 6 bases. From germline, CDR1 is MDHEN and CDR2 SYDVKM. Here the CDR3 DNA reads TGTGCCAGCAGTGGCGGGTACGAGCAGTACTTC. Protein: CASSGGYEQYF.

The V call is TRBV7-2, the J call TRBJ2-5, with D possibly being TRBD1 (7 bases). From germline, CDR1 is SGHTA and CDR2 FQGNSA. This CDR3 region has 16 residues. Trimming shortened V by 3 bases and J by 0 bases, and 14 bases separated the two germline ends. CDR3 residues: CASSLVGGTDQETQYF. CDR3 DNA sequence: TGTGCCAGCAGCTTGGTCGGAGGGACAGACCAAGAGACCCAGTACTTC.

The CDR3 region is CASRAQRGYHIQYF. In nucleotides, the CDR3 is TGCGCCAGCAGAGCCCAGCGGGGGTATCACATTCAGTACTTC. The chain links TRBV5-1 to TRBJ2-4; 8 bases line up with TRBD2. CDR1 SGHRS and CDR2 YFSETQ come from the germline V gene. J gave up 8 bases and V 5 bases, and 9 bases lay outside the gene matches. The CDR3 runs 14 residues. The full variable domain, with the rest looked up from reference TRBV5-1 and TRBJ2-4, is KAGVTQTPRYLIKTRGQQVTLSCSPISGHRSVSWYQQTPGQGLQFLFEYFSETQRNKGNFPGRFSGRQFSNSRSEMNVSTLELGDSALYLCASRAQRGYHIQYFGAGTRLSVL.

The chain has TRBV7-9 and TRBJ1-2, with D maybe TRBD1 (6 bases). Trimming took off 1 base at V and 7 bases at J, with 16 bases between the two ends. The CDR3 is 15 amino acids. Germline V gives CDR1 SEHNR, CDR2 FQNEAQ (reference sequence). DNA for the CDR3: TGTGCCAGCAGCTTAGTAGTAGTTGGGGGCCTTGGCTACACCTTC. Its protein is CASSLVVVGGLGYTF.

The chain combines TRBV9 with TRBJ1-5; D might be TRBD1 (6 bases). The germline CDR1 and CDR2 sequences are SGDLS and YYNGEE. The CDR3 sequence is 14 residues long. The V end was cut by 2 bases, the J end by 6 bases, with 12 bases between. CDR3 amino acids: CASSVDSSPQPQHF. Here the CDR3 DNA reads TGTGCCAGCAGCGTGGACAGCTCCCCTCAGCCCCAGCATTTT.

The rearrangement uses TRBV6-1 and TRBJ1-2; the D is unclear. The CDR3 contains 16 residues. From germline, CDR1 is MNHNS and CDR2 SASEGT. The V gene lost 0 bases and the J gene lost 1 base, with 12 bases spanning the gap. DNA of the CDR3: TGTGCCAGCAGTGAAGCCGAGGGCCCCATTAACTATGGCTACACCTTC. Protein sequence: CASSEAEGPINYGYTF.

The CDR3 region is CAISVSGLYEQYF. The CDR3 DNA reads TGTGCCATCAGTGTGAGCGGCCTCTACGAGCAGTACTTC. The chain joins TRBV10-3 to TRBJ2-7; the D gene is possibly TRBD2 (5 bases). This CDR3 has 13 amino acids. Between the trimmed V and J ends, which lost 4 bases and 3 bases, there was a span of 10 bases. Germline CDR1 and CDR2: ENHRY and SYGVKD.

The chain combines TRBV6-5 with TRBJ2-7; D is possibly TRBD2 (5 bases). The CDR3 extends over 13 amino acids. Germline CDR1 reads MNHEY; CDR2 reads SVGAGI. The V and J ends lost 2 bases and 3 bases respectively, with 8 bases between them. CDR3 region: CASSYASSYEQYF. In nucleotides, the CDR3 is TGTGCCAGCAGTTACGCTAGCAGCTACGAGCAGTACTTC.

The CDR3 DNA follows: TGTGCCAGCTCACCACGGGCGGGCGAGCAGTACTTC. Translated, it gives CASSPRAGEQYF. The V call is TRBV18, the J call TRBJ2-7, with a weak D call TRBD2 (5 bases). CDR1 is KGHSH and CDR2 is LQKENI in the germline V gene. Trimming left V 1 base short and J 6 bases short, with 7 bases between. CDR3 length equals 12 residues.

The chain uses TRBV7-9 and TRBJ2-6; D may be TRBD1 (6 bases). CDR1 and CDR2 from the germline V gene are SEHNR and FQNEAQ (reference sequence). This CDR3 is 15 amino acids long. V was shortened by 3 bases and J by 4 bases, with 10 bases between the two germline ends. CDR3 nucleotides: TGTGCCAGCAGCTTGAGGGGGATCGGGGCCAACGTCCTGACTTTC. As protein: CASSLRGIGANVLTF. The full variable domain, rest sourced from reference TRBV7-9 and TRBJ2-6, is DTGVSQNPRHKITKRGQNVTFRCDPISEHNRLYWYRQTLGQGPEFLTYFQNEAQLEKSRLLSDRFSAERPKGSFSTLEIQRTEQGDSAMYLCASSLRGIGANVLTFGAGSRLTVL.

DNA for the CDR3: TGTGCCAGCAGTGAACGAGGCTATGGCTACACCTTC. Translation gives CASSERGYGYTF. This sequence joins TRBV2 and TRBJ1-2; D uncertain. This CDR3 has 12 amino acids. Germline-derived CDR1 and CDR2 are SNHLY and FYNNEI. V shed 2 bases and J shed 4 bases, with 5 bases lying between them.

The chain is built from TRBV10-3 and TRBJ2-2; 11 bases match TRBD1. The CDR3 spans 14 residues. After removal of 9 bases from V and 5 bases from J, the junction contained 5 bases not matched to a gene. Germline assignment: CDR1 ENHRY and CDR2 SYGVKD. CDR3: CAMAGTGGTGELFF. CDR3 nucleotide sequence: TGTGCCATGGCGGGGACAGGGGGAACCGGGGAGCTGTTTTTT.

The V call is TRBV18, the J call TRBJ2-3, with TRBD1 matching 8 bases. Germline V gene data show CDR1 as KGHSH and CDR2 as LQKENI. With 2 bases clipped from V and 2 bases from J, the junction kept 9 bases outside the gene matches. The CDR3 covers 17 residues. The DNA for the CDR3 is TGTGCCAGCTCACCAGATCTCGGGACAGGTTACACAGATACGCAGTATTTT. Its protein is CASSPDLGTGYTDTQYF.

This clone was found once. The chain carries TRBV30 and TRBJ1-1, with 7 bases that match TRBD1. V lost 2 bases, J lost 1 base, and 13 bases stayed unmatched. Germline CDR1 GTSNPN, CDR2 SVGIG (reference sequence). The CDR3 spans 17 residues. Here the CDR3 reads CAWSPKTHDRANTEAFF. The CDR3 bases are TGTGCCTGGAGTCCTAAAACCCATGACAGGGCGAACACTGAAGCTTTCTTT.

The chain links TRBV6-2 or TRBV6-3 to TRBJ2-3, with a tentative D call TRBD1 (6 bases). Germline-derived CDR1 and CDR2 are MNHEY and SVGEGT. V was pared by 2 bases and J by 1 base, with 19 bases between. The CDR3 consists of 18 residues. DNA of the CDR3: TGTGCCAGCAGTTACCGACCGACAGGCTCAAGACGCACAGATACGCAGTATTTT. Encoded protein: CASSYRPTGSRRTDTQYF.

This clone was found once. J is TRBJ2-5 and V is TRBV30; D not certain. CDR1 is GTSNPN, CDR2 SVGIG, per germline (reference sequence). This CDR3 region has 10 residues. Deletions cut 3 bases from V and 4 bases from J, with 3 bases between. The CDR3 loop is CAWSLETQYF. The DNA for the CDR3 is TGTGCCTGGAGCCTAGAGACCCAGTACTTC.